The rows below give T cell receptor beta chains drawn from one sample of a study of T-cell memory formation after mild COVID-19. TCRdb reprocessed the 5' RACE reads via MiXCR and lists one record per CDR3 protein. This table has approximately 200,000 distinct CDR3 sequences, 16% appearing once. Sequencing used PBMCs or a T cell subset sorted from them (not recorded which). The receptors originated from an adult woman who had mild COVID-19 (a few samples of this study predate the infection). Cell type and time point are not known. Both conserved end residues are part of each CDR3. A D gene is named only where the DNA matches it firmly. The size entry is marked missing in some rows and otherwise reads once, few, many or a size class.

j_call: TRBJ2-3
v_call: TRBV12-3/TRBV12-4
d_call: NA
clone_size: NA
cdr3_aa: CASSDYRGRGTDTQYF
cdr3_nt: TGTGCCAGCAGTGACTACCGGGGCCGGGGCACAGATACGCAGTATTTT

j_call: TRBJ2-1
v_call: TRBV6-2/TRBV6-3
d_call: NA
clone_size: NA
cdr3_aa: CASTRLPNEQFF
cdr3_nt: TGTGCCAGCACAAGACTCCCCAATGAGCAGTTCTTC

j_call: TRBJ2-3
v_call: TRBV6-5
d_call: TRBD2
clone_size: few
cdr3_aa: CASRVLAGGFPGADTQYF
cdr3_nt: TGTGCCAGCAGGGTACTAGCGGGAGGTTTCCCGGGGGCAGATACGCAGTATTTT

j_call: TRBJ1-1
v_call: TRBV4-1
d_call: TRBD1
clone_size: NA
cdr3_aa: CASSRDRVGTEAFF
cdr3_nt: TGCGCCAGCAGCCGCGACAGGGTGGGCACTGAAGCTTTCTTT

j_call: TRBJ2-3
v_call: TRBV10-3
d_call: NA
clone_size: few
cdr3_aa: CAISPTVGDTQYF
cdr3_nt: TGTGCCATCAGCCCTACGGTCGGGGATACGCAGTATTTT

j_call: TRBJ2-7
v_call: TRBV15
d_call: NA
clone_size: many
cdr3_aa: CATSVRDHSYEQYF
cdr3_nt: TGTGCCACCAGCGTAAGGGACCACTCCTACGAGCAGTACTTC

j_call: TRBJ2-2
v_call: TRBV20-1
d_call: NA
clone_size: few
cdr3_aa: CSARLGGTGELFF
cdr3_nt: TGCAGTGCTAGACTGGGCGGAACCGGGGAGCTGTTTTTT

j_call: TRBJ2-3
v_call: TRBV9
d_call: TRBD2
clone_size: few
cdr3_aa: CASSVVLAGTDTQYF
cdr3_nt: TGTGCCAGCAGCGTAGTTCTAGCGGGTACAGATACGCAGTATTTT

j_call: TRBJ2-7
v_call: TRBV4-1
d_call: TRBD1
clone_size: NA
cdr3_aa: CASSLTRAQGAHEQYF
cdr3_nt: TGCGCCAGCAGCCTTACCCGGGCACAGGGGGCTCACGAGCAGTACTTC

j_call: TRBJ1-5
v_call: TRBV20-1
d_call: NA
clone_size: NA
cdr3_aa: CSARDHQSTQPQHF
cdr3_nt: TGCAGTGCTAGAGATCACCAGTCTACTCAGCCCCAGCATTTT

j_call: TRBJ2-3
v_call: TRBV6-2/TRBV6-3
d_call: TRBD1
clone_size: NA
cdr3_aa: CASRPTGLDTQYF
cdr3_nt: TGTGCCAGCAGACCGACAGGGCTGGATACGCAGTATTTT

j_call: TRBJ2-1
v_call: TRBV27
d_call: TRBD2
clone_size: few
cdr3_aa: CASRPSGGYEQFF
cdr3_nt: TGTGCCAGCAGGCCTAGCGGGGGATATGAGCAGTTCTTC

j_call: TRBJ2-2
v_call: TRBV12-3/TRBV12-4
d_call: NA
clone_size: NA
cdr3_aa: CASSLQDRNTGELFF
cdr3_nt: TGTGCCAGCAGTTTACAAGACAGGAACACCGGGGAGCTGTTTTTT

j_call: TRBJ2-7
v_call: TRBV3-1
d_call: NA
clone_size: few
cdr3_aa: CASSPGTTSSYEQYF
cdr3_nt: TGTGCCAGCAGCCCAGGGACAACGAGCTCCTACGAGCAGTACTTC

j_call: TRBJ2-1
v_call: TRBV12-3/TRBV12-4
d_call: TRBD2
clone_size: few
cdr3_aa: CASIARGGWSNEQFF
cdr3_nt: TGTGCCAGCATCGCTCGGGGGGGCTGGTCGAATGAGCAGTTCTTC

j_call: TRBJ1-6
v_call: TRBV11-3
d_call: NA
clone_size: NA
cdr3_aa: CASSFQGGNSPLHF
cdr3_nt: TGTGCCAGCAGCTTTCAGGGAGGAAATTCACCCCTCCACTTT

j_call: TRBJ2-5
v_call: TRBV18
d_call: NA
clone_size: few
cdr3_aa: CASSPGIEETQYF
cdr3_nt: TGTGCCAGCTCACCAGGTATCGAAGAGACCCAGTACTTC

j_call: TRBJ2-5
v_call: TRBV6-4
d_call: NA
clone_size: few
cdr3_aa: CASSEMAGGQETQYF
cdr3_nt: TGTGCCAGCAGTGAAATGGCCGGGGGCCAAGAGACCCAGTACTTC

j_call: TRBJ2-7
v_call: TRBV4-1
d_call: NA
clone_size: NA
cdr3_aa: CASSQEEGLSYEQYF
cdr3_nt: TGCGCCAGCAGCCAAGAGGAAGGGTTATCCTACGAGCAGTACTTC

j_call: TRBJ1-4
v_call: TRBV23-1
d_call: TRBD1
clone_size: NA
cdr3_aa: CASSQPDRAEEKLFF
cdr3_nt: TGCGCCAGCAGTCAACCCGACAGGGCGGAGGAAAAACTGTTTTTT

j_call: TRBJ2-7
v_call: TRBV2
d_call: NA
clone_size: NA
cdr3_aa: CASSEEPGEQYF
cdr3_nt: TGTGCCAGCAGTGAAGAGCCGGGGGAGCAGTACTTC

j_call: TRBJ1-1
v_call: TRBV5-1
d_call: NA
clone_size: NA
cdr3_aa: CASSLEGQTNTEAFF
cdr3_nt: TGCGCCAGCAGCTTGGAGGGCCAGACAAACACTGAAGCTTTCTTT

j_call: TRBJ1-4
v_call: TRBV4-1
d_call: TRBD1
clone_size: NA
cdr3_aa: CASSQARDRVNEKLFF
cdr3_nt: TGCGCCAGCAGCCAAGCCAGGGACAGGGTTAATGAAAAACTGTTTTTT

j_call: TRBJ2-3
v_call: TRBV12-3/TRBV12-4
d_call: NA
clone_size: many
cdr3_aa: CASRRDTLATDTQYF
cdr3_nt: TGTGCCAGCAGGCGGGACACCCTAGCGACAGATACGCAGTATTTT

j_call: TRBJ2-7
v_call: TRBV5-1
d_call: NA
clone_size: NA
cdr3_aa: CASESGLDDEQYF
cdr3_nt: TGCGCCAGCGAGAGCGGGTTGGACGACGAGCAGTACTTC

j_call: TRBJ1-1
v_call: TRBV5-1
d_call: NA
clone_size: NA
cdr3_aa: CASSLDTDTEAFF
cdr3_nt: TGCGCCAGCAGCTTGGATACGGACACTGAAGCTTTCTTT

j_call: TRBJ2-4
v_call: TRBV28
d_call: TRBD2
clone_size: once
cdr3_aa: CASSSGLAGELGNIQYF
cdr3_nt: TGTGCCAGCAGTTCCGGACTAGCGGGAGAACTCGGAAACATTCAGTACTTC

j_call: TRBJ2-3
v_call: TRBV7-9
d_call: NA
clone_size: many
cdr3_aa: CASSLSADTQYF
cdr3_nt: TGTGCCAGCAGCTTAAGCGCAGATACGCAGTATTTT

j_call: TRBJ1-1
v_call: TRBV13
d_call: TRBD1
clone_size: NA
cdr3_aa: CASSSRTGDTEAFF
cdr3_nt: TGTGCCAGCAGCTCGCGGACAGGGGACACTGAAGCTTTCTTT

j_call: TRBJ1-4
v_call: TRBV12-3/TRBV12-4
d_call: NA
clone_size: NA
cdr3_aa: CASQIGVAEKLFF
cdr3_nt: TGTGCCAGCCAGATCGGGGTCGCTGAAAAACTGTTTTTT

j_call: TRBJ1-1
v_call: TRBV11-2
d_call: TRBD1
clone_size: NA
cdr3_aa: CASSLRRQGGTEAFF
cdr3_nt: TGTGCCAGCAGCTTACGAAGACAGGGAGGCACTGAAGCTTTCTTT

j_call: TRBJ2-2
v_call: TRBV5-6
d_call: NA
clone_size: few
cdr3_aa: CASSWRHPNTGELFF
cdr3_nt: TGTGCCAGCAGCTGGAGGCATCCGAACACCGGGGAGCTGTTTTTT

j_call: TRBJ2-7
v_call: TRBV7-2
d_call: NA
clone_size: NA
cdr3_aa: CASSLRSEGHTPYEQYF
cdr3_nt: TGTGCCAGCAGCTTAAGGTCCGAGGGACACACCCCCTACGAGCAGTACTTC

j_call: TRBJ1-6
v_call: TRBV7-3
d_call: NA
clone_size: NA
cdr3_aa: CASSLNARLNSPLHF
cdr3_nt: TGTGCCAGCAGCTTAAACGCCAGATTAAATTCACCCCTCCACTTT

j_call: TRBJ2-1
v_call: TRBV6-4
d_call: TRBD1
clone_size: NA
cdr3_aa: CASSDTGQGHNEQFF
cdr3_nt: TGTGCCAGCAGTGACACGGGACAGGGGCATAATGAGCAGTTCTTC

j_call: TRBJ2-6
v_call: TRBV18
d_call: NA
clone_size: few
cdr3_aa: CASSPRQHSGANVLTF
cdr3_nt: TGTGCCAGCTCACCTAGACAGCACTCTGGGGCCAACGTCCTGACTTTC

j_call: TRBJ2-7
v_call: TRBV6-5
d_call: TRBD2
clone_size: NA
cdr3_aa: CASSFESGGYEQYF
cdr3_nt: TGTGCCAGCAGTTTTGAAAGCGGGGGCTACGAGCAGTACTTC

j_call: TRBJ2-7
v_call: TRBV29-1
d_call: NA
clone_size: NA
cdr3_aa: CSVGRVGVYEQYF
cdr3_nt: TGCAGCGTGGGGCGGGTGGGAGTCTACGAGCAGTACTTC

j_call: TRBJ1-1
v_call: TRBV11-2
d_call: NA
clone_size: NA
cdr3_aa: CASSRGTQRTEAFF
cdr3_nt: TGTGCCAGCAGCCGAGGGACTCAGCGGACTGAAGCTTTCTTT

j_call: TRBJ2-5
v_call: TRBV2
d_call: TRBD2
clone_size: NA
cdr3_aa: CASSGGLAGETQYF
cdr3_nt: TGTGCCAGCAGCGGGGGACTAGCGGGAGAGACCCAGTACTTC

j_call: TRBJ2-1
v_call: TRBV12-3/TRBV12-4
d_call: TRBD2
clone_size: few
cdr3_aa: CASSFGTTIHEQFF
cdr3_nt: TGTGCCAGCAGTTTCGGGACTACTATTCATGAGCAGTTCTTC

j_call: TRBJ1-5
v_call: TRBV20-1
d_call: NA
clone_size: few
cdr3_aa: CSAKTQERVYSNQPQHF
cdr3_nt: TGCAGTGCAAAAACTCAGGAAAGAGTTTATAGCAATCAGCCCCAGCATTTT

j_call: TRBJ1-5
v_call: TRBV12-3/TRBV12-4
d_call: NA
clone_size: few
cdr3_aa: CASDRGTQPQHF
cdr3_nt: TGTGCCAGCGATAGGGGAACTCAGCCCCAGCATTTT

j_call: TRBJ2-7
v_call: TRBV3-1
d_call: TRBD2
clone_size: NA
cdr3_aa: CASSQTSGAQYF
cdr3_nt: TGTGCCAGCAGCCAAACTAGCGGAGCGCAGTACTTC

j_call: TRBJ1-2
v_call: TRBV3-1
d_call: NA
clone_size: few
cdr3_aa: CASSSVGDNYGYTF
cdr3_nt: TGTGCCAGCAGCTCCGTTGGTGATAACTATGGCTACACCTTC

j_call: TRBJ1-6
v_call: TRBV25-1
d_call: NA
clone_size: NA
cdr3_aa: CASSEVGGSPLHF
cdr3_nt: TGTGCCAGCAGTGAAGTCGGGGGTTCACCCCTCCACTTT

j_call: TRBJ2-6
v_call: TRBV20-1
d_call: TRBD1
clone_size: few
cdr3_aa: CSAFGQAGANVLTF
cdr3_nt: TGCAGTGCTTTCGGACAGGCTGGGGCCAACGTCCTGACTTTC

j_call: TRBJ2-2
v_call: TRBV7-7
d_call: NA
clone_size: once
cdr3_aa: CASSSDYRTNTGELFF
cdr3_nt: TGTGCTAGCAGCTCGGACTATAGGACGAACACCGGGGAGCTGTTTTTT

j_call: TRBJ1-2
v_call: TRBV6-1
d_call: NA
clone_size: NA
cdr3_aa: CASSASGNYGYTF
cdr3_nt: TGTGCCAGCAGTGCTTCGGGGAACTATGGCTACACCTTC

j_call: TRBJ2-5
v_call: TRBV5-1
d_call: TRBD2
clone_size: NA
cdr3_aa: CASSLAGTSGGQETQYF
cdr3_nt: TGCGCCAGCAGCCTAGCCGGGACTAGCGGGGGCCAAGAGACCCAGTACTTC

j_call: TRBJ2-3
v_call: TRBV15
d_call: NA
clone_size: NA
cdr3_aa: CATSTTPGRRTDTQYF
cdr3_nt: TGTGCCACCAGCACCACCCCGGGACGCCGCACAGATACGCAGTATTTT